Given below is one T cell receptor beta chain in context. The antigen is undetermined. Primers included in the PCR were 60 Vbeta and 13 Jbeta primers. TCRdb's table, derived via immunoSEQ multiplex PCR, lists solely in-frame clones and lacks some. This sample yields about 95,000 clones, of which about three quarters are seen a single time; roughly 4.8% belongs to the top ten. The data stem from a study of cytomegalovirus exposure and HLA in healthy donors. The CDR3 spans 14 residues. V was pared by 1 base and J by 6 bases, with 12 bases between. Germline CDR1 and CDR2: MGHRA and YSYEKL. Findings and caveats of the study: Using a false discovery rate of 0.05, a later analysis showed that some 16,000 TCR beta sequences were associated with HLA alleles. A later analysis reported that several of the most significant clusters appeared to be linked to common viral pathogens, among them Epstein-Barr virus. Sequencing likely caused a cluster of highly shared sequence variants.

The origin of this receptor is a man aged 25 to 40 in good health and CMV-seropositive. This chain links TRBV4-1 with TRBJ1-1; D unclear. The specimen was PBMCs. CDR3 loop: CASSQGNRWAEAFF. CDR3 nucleotide sequence: TGCGCCAGCAGCCAAGGTAACAGATGGGCTGAAGCTTTCTTT.